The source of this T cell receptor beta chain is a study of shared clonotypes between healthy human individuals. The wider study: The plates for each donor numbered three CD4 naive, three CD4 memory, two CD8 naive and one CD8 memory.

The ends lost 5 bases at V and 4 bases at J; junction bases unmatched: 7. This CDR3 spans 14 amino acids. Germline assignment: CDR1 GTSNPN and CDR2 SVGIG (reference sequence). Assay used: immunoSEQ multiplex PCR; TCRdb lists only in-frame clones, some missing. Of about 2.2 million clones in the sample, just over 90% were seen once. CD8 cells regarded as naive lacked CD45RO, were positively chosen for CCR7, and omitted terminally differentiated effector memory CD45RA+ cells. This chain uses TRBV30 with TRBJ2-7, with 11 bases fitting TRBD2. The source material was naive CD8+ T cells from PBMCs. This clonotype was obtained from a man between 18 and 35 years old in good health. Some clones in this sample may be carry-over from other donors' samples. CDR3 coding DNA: TGTGCCTGGGGGCCCGGGACTAGCGGATACGAGCAGTACTTC. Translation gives CAWGPGTSGYEQYF.